The T cell receptor beta chain under discussion was sequenced for a study of blood T cell repertoires in COVID-19 (dated by TCRdb to 2018 to 2020). At the level of the whole study: Collaborator samples came from the United States, Italy and Spain and covered acute and convalescent phases of COVID-19. Where available, HLA class I and class II types were obtained from metadata supplied by the sample provider rather than from assay-based typing. The material from the prospective study consisted of cDNA or gDNA derived from T cells, B-cell-depleted T cells, or PBMCs. The sample metadata nearly always contained a de-identified subject ID, COVID-19 status, age in years and sex. Samples came from the ongoing ImmuneRACE study (first 160 participants) plus 1,254 subjects from 6 global collaborators. The repertoires were released in a freely available public database intended as a resource for research on the immune response to SARS-CoV-2. Subjects who had been exposed to COVID-19, were actively infected with it, or had recovered from it provided the deeply sampled blood TCRbeta repertoires that made up the dataset. Broad study findings and their caveats: The quantity of clinical and demographic metadata differed by source and by participant and was supplied without curation.

On this clone: Its antigen target is currently unknown. Per-base qualities were not stored, and no clone one base away is much larger.

CDR1 DFQATT and CDR2 SNEGSKA are derived from the germline V gene (reference sequence). V and J are truncated by 1 base and 9 bases respectively, leaving an intervening sequence of 7 bases. Spanning cysteine to phenylalanine, the CDR3 consists of 11 amino acids. Only CDR3 DNA is held: 33 bases, read in frame from base 1. In the prospective study, participants were about 18 to 100 years old, resided in about two dozen geographic areas of the United States, and were enrolled through a virtual design. In the prospective study, cohorts were assigned on the basis of participant-reported clinical history obtained from a screening survey and a study questionnaire. Recovered participants in ImmuneRACE Cohort 3 were defined by two consecutive negative NP/OP PCR tests, clearance by a healthcare professional, or resolution of symptoms. Mobile phlebotomists in the prospective study collected whole blood, serum and a nasopharyngeal or oropharyngeal swab from every participant. Additional blood draws and questionnaires over an approximately 2-month period could optionally be provided by prospective study participants. Before DNA extraction, blood samples from the prospective study were shipped at room temperature or frozen.

TCRbeta CDR3 regions were amplified from genomic DNA using the immunoSEQ Assay, a bias-controlled multiplex PCR. The original pipeline was this. Within the assay, amplification of reference gene primers was used to estimate how many nucleated cells each sample contained. To quantify the absolute abundance of each unique TCRbeta CDR3 rearrangement, sequence reads were collapsed and filtered. Productive Simpson clonality was computed per sample as the square root of Simpson's diversity index over productive rearrangements. This immuneACCESS table, as held by TCRdb, lists in-frame sequences with V and J called but not all clones. Of the missing ones, under half trace to an unresolved V gene in checked studies; the others have no known cause. V, J and clone size derive from that table, while D and trimming were established from the DNA sequence. This sample is represented by 400,000 to 500,000 clones; over 75% of them were singletons. Jointly, the top ten make up over 1.5% of the sample.

Recombination linked TRBV20-1 to TRBJ2-1; matching of 6 bases hints at TRBD1 as the D gene. This clonotype was obtained from a woman aged 40 to 50 who had recovered from COVID-19. The sequenced sample consisted of PBMCs or T cells enriched from blood (not recorded which). The CDR3 in this case is CSARVGGEQFF. The bases are TGCAGTGCTAGAGTAGGGGGTGAGCAGTTCTTC.